The text below deals with one TCR beta chain. The germline V gene has CDR1 SGHKS and CDR2 YYEKEE (reference sequence). V was cut by 0 bases and J by 6 bases, with 13 bases left in between. CDR3 size: 15 residues. The PCR used 60 V beta and 13 J beta primers. Libraries were prepared by immunoSEQ multiplex PCR; TCRdb keeps only in-frame clonotypes and omits some of them. The sample consists of around 90,000 clones, 80% to 90% of them appearing once. These data originate in a study of glioma-infiltrating T cells after dendritic cell vaccination. Study summary: Autologous tumor lysate-pulsed dendritic cell vaccination was given between about 2003 and 2013.

The time point is: after dendritic cell vaccination, including at tumor progression/relapse. Fresh-frozen tumor tissue and more than two years of survival data were available for all. Specimen: blood, collected after dendritic cell vaccination. This TCR was recovered from a human donor with glioblastoma. The genes are TRBV5-5 and TRBJ2-1; TRBD2 is a possible D gene (6 bases). As DNA, the CDR3 is TGTGCCAGCAGCTTGGGAGGGGCCGGGGGCAATGAGCAGTTCTTC. Protein sequence: CASSLGGAGGNEQFF.